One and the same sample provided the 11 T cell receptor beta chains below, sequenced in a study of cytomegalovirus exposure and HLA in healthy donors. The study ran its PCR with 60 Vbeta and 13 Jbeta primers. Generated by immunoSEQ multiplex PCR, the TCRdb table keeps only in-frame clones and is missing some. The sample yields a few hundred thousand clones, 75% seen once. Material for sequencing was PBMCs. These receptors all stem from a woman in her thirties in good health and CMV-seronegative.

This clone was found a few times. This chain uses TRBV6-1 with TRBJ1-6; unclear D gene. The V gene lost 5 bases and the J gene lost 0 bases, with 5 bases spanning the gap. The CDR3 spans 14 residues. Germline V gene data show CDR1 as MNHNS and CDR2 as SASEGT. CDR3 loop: CASSPRSYNSPLHF. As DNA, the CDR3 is TGTGCCAGCAGTCCTCGCTCCTATAATTCACCCCTCCACTTT.

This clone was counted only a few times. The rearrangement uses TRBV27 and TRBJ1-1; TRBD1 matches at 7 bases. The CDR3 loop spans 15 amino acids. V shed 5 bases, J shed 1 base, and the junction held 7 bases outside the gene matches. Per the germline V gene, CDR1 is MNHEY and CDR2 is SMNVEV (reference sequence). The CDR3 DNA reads TGTGCCAGCAGTATCCACAGGGGCCCGAACACTGAAGCTTTCTTT. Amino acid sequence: CASSIHRGPNTEAFF.

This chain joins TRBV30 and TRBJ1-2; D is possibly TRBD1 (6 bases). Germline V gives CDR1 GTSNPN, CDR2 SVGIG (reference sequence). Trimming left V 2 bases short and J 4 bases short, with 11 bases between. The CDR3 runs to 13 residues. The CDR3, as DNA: TGTGCCTGGAGTACGGAGACAGGCTATGGCTACACCTTC. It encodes CAWSTETGYGYTF.

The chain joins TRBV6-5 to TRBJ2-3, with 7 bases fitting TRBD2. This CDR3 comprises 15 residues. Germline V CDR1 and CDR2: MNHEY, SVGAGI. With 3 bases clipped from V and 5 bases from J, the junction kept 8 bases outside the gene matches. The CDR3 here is CASSYLGGTLDTQYF. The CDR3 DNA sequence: TGTGCCAGCAGTTATCTCGGGGGGACTTTAGATACGCAGTATTTT.

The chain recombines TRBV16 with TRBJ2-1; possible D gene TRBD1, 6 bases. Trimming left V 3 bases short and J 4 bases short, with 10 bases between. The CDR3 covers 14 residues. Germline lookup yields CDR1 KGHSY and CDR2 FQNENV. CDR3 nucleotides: TGTGCCAGCAGCCATCCGGACAGTTACAATGAGCAGTTCTTC. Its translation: CASSHPDSYNEQFF.

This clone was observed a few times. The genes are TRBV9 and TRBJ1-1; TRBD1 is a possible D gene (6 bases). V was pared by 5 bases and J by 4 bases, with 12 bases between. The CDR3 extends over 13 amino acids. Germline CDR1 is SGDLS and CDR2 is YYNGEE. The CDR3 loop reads CASSLGTTTEAFF. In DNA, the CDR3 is TGTGCCAGCAGTCTAGGGACAACCACTGAAGCTTTCTTT.

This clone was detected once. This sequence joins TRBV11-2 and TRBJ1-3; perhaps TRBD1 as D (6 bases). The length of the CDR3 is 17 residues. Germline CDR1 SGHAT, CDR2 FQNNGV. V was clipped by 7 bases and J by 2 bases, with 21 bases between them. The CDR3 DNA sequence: TGTGCCAGCAACCCCTCGCGGGGGGCCATCCCTGGAAACACCATATATTTT. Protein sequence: CASNPSRGAIPGNTIYF.

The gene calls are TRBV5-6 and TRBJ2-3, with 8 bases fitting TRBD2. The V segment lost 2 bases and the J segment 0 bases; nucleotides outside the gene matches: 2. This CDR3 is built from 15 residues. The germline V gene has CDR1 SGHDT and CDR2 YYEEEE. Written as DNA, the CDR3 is TGTGCCAGCAGCTTTACTAGCGGCAGCACAGATACGCAGTATTTT. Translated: CASSFTSGSTDTQYF.

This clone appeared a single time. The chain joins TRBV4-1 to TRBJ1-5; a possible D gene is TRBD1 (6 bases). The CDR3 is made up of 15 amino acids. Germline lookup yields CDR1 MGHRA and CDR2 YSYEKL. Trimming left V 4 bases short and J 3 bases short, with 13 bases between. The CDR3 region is CASSPKGGANQPQHF. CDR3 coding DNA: TGCGCCAGCAGCCCAAAAGGGGGAGCCAATCAGCCCCAGCATTTT.

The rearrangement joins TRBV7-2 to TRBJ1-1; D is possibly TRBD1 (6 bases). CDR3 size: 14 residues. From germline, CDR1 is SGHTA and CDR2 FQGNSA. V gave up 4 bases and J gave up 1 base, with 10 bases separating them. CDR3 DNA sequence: TGTGCCAGCAGCTGGGACACGGGGAACACTGAAGCTTTCTTT. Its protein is CASSWDTGNTEAFF.

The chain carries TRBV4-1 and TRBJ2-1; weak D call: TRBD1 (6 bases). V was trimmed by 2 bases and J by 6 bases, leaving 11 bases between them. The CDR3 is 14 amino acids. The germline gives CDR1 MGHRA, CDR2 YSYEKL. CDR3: CASSQQGGSNEQFF. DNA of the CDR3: TGCGCCAGCAGCCAACAAGGGGGAAGCAATGAGCAGTTCTTC.